The 26 T cell receptor beta chains presented below share a single source sample, sequenced in a study of CD8 T cells in ankylosing spondylitis. MiXCR, applied by TCRdb to the 5' RACE reads, yields one record per CDR3 protein. The repertoire has around 230,000 distinct CDR3 sequences, about 9.1% of them found once; the top ten carry 6.8%. Material: blood, either unsorted or a sorted T cell fraction (not recorded which). These receptors all stem from a male donor with ankylosing spondylitis or in good health (not recorded which).

In this sample, this clonotype turned up many times. The J gene is TRBJ1-1, the V gene TRBV7-9, with D unresolved. This CDR3 region has 10 residues. Trimming stripped 10 bases from V and 3 bases from J, with 6 bases between. CDR1 and CDR2 from the germline V gene are SEHNR and FQNEAQ (reference sequence). The CDR3: CAITDTEAFF. DNA of the CDR3: TGTGCCATCACAGACACTGAAGCTTTCTTT.

This clonotype appeared many times. The chain carries TRBV7-2 and TRBJ2-7; 9 bases align to TRBD2. The junction had 8 bases not matched to a gene; V was cut back by 1 base and J by 4 bases. The CDR3 is made up of 16 amino acids. Germline assignment: CDR1 SGHTA and CDR2 FQGNSA. The DNA for the CDR3 is TGTGCCAGCAGCTTAGAGGCTAGCGGGACACCTTACGAGCAGTACTTC. Protein: CASSLEASGTPYEQYF.

The sample holds many counts of this clonotype. The gene calls are TRBV7-9 and TRBJ2-1, with TRBD1 identical over 7 bases. V dropped 2 bases and J dropped 9; count of bases not matched to a gene: 4. This CDR3 has 13 residues. Germline CDR1 SEHNR, CDR2 FQNEAQ (reference sequence). This chain's CDR3 is CASSLTGDSEQFF. The DNA for the CDR3 is TGTGCCAGCAGCTTAACCGGGGACAGTGAGCAGTTCTTC.

This clonotype appeared a few times. CDR3 DNA: TGTGCCAGCAGCTACGGACTAGAAACGAATGAGCAGTTCTTC. Amino acid sequence: CASSYGLETNEQFF. The rearrangement uses TRBV7-3 and TRBJ2-1, with 7 bases fitting TRBD2. The trim removed 4 bases at V and 7 bases at J, leaving 7 bases unmatched. CDR1 and CDR2 from the germline V gene are SGHTA and FQGTGA. There are 14 residues in the CDR3.

This clonotype was counted at least ten times. This chain joins TRBV27 and TRBJ2-3; 9 nucleotides align to TRBD1. J lost 8 bases, V lost 2 bases, and 5 bases had no gene match. In germline, CDR1 is MNHEY, CDR2 SMNVEV (reference sequence). CDR3 size: 14 residues. CDR3 bases: TGTGCCAGCAGTTTAGGACAGGGGCTTGCTACGCAGTATTTT. Its translation: CASSLGQGLATQYF.

The sample holds many counts of this clonotype. V is TRBV4-2 and J is TRBJ2-7; TRBD1 matches at 7 bases. The CDR3 is 15 residues long. J lost 0 bases, V lost 0 bases, and 2 bases had no gene match. Germline CDR1 is LGHNA and CDR2 is YNFKEQ. In nucleotides, the CDR3 is TGTGCCAGCAGCCAAGATAGGGACAGCTCCTACGAGCAGTACTTC. Residues: CASSQDRDSSYEQYF.

This clonotype showed up many times. The chain has TRBV5-1 and TRBJ1-6, with 9 bases identical to TRBD1. The ends lost 6 bases at V and 9 bases at J; junction bases unmatched: 7. The germline gives CDR1 SGHRS, CDR2 YFSETQ. The CDR3 has 14 residues. The CDR3 region has the DNA TGCGCCAGCAAATCCGGGACAGGGAGTTCACCCCTCCACTTT. Amino acids: CASKSGTGSSPLHF.

This clonotype has a count of ten or more. J is TRBJ2-3 and V is TRBV4-3; 10 positions agree with TRBD2. Germline V CDR1 and CDR2: LGHNA, YSLEER. Unmatched junction bases numbered 9, after V lost 1 base and J lost 8 bases. The CDR3 contains 16 residues. In DNA, the CDR3 is TGCGCCAGCAGCCAAGGGCTAGCGGGAGAGTTCGGTACGCAGTATTTT. Protein product: CASSQGLAGEFGTQYF.

This clonotype was detected ten times or more. The chain joins TRBV7-2 to TRBJ2-7; D is perhaps TRBD1 (5 bases). The CDR3 loop spans 13 amino acids. Trimming left V 5 bases short and J 6 bases short, with 14 bases between. The germline V gene encodes CDR1 SGHTA and CDR2 FQGNSA. The CDR3: CASSGASYREQYF. The CDR3 bases are TGTGCCAGCAGCGGGGCTTCCTATCGCGAGCAGTACTTC.

This clonotype was counted ten times or more. The CDR3 sequence: CSATSRSSGTFGQFF. The CDR3 DNA reads as TGCAGTGCAACAAGCCGCTCTAGCGGTACTTTTGGGCAGTTCTTC. The genes are TRBV20-1 and TRBJ2-1; 7 bases map to TRBD2. The CDR3 totals 15 residues. The germline gives CDR1 DFQATT, CDR2 SNEGSKA (reference sequence). Germline trimming cut 6 bases from V and 12 bases from J; bases unmatched to any gene: 20.

This clonotype was seen ten or more times. The gene calls are TRBV12-3 or TRBV12-4 and TRBJ1-6; possible D gene TRBD1, 6 bases. The CDR3 sequence is 13 residues long. The V and J ends lost 2 bases and 13 bases respectively, with 12 bases between them. The CDR3 coding sequence is TGTGCCAGCAGTTTAAACAGGGCGGCGCCCCTCCACTTT. Translated: CASSLNRAAPLHF.

This clonotype has ten or more counts. The chain carries TRBV4-1 and TRBJ2-1; D unclear. The CDR3 extends over 16 amino acids. With 0 bases removed from V and 1 base from J, the gap between germline ends came to 10 bases. CDR1 MGHRA and CDR2 YSYEKL come from the germline V gene. The CDR3 region is CASSQELANSYNEQFF. In DNA, the CDR3 is TGCGCCAGCAGCCAAGAGTTGGCCAATTCCTACAATGAGCAGTTCTTC.

The chain recombines TRBV30 with TRBJ1-1; TRBD1 might be the D (5 bases). V was trimmed by 7 bases and J by 6 bases, leaving 15 bases between them. CDR3 size: 12 residues. Germline V gene sequence: CDR1 GTSNPN, CDR2 SVGIG (reference sequence). The CDR3 here is CASAGARPEAFF. The CDR3 DNA reads as TGTGCCTCGGCCGGGGCTCGGCCTGAAGCTTTCTTT.

Ten or more counts support this clonotype. The chain recombines TRBV18 with TRBJ2-2; D unresolved. Trimming pared 1 base from V and 3 bases from J, leaving 3 bases between. Germline-derived CDR1 and CDR2 are KGHSH and LQKENI. The CDR3 runs to 13 residues. The CDR3 nucleotides are TGTGCCAGCTCACCACGGGACACCGGGGAGCTGTTTTTT. This encodes CASSPRDTGELFF.

This rearrangement joins TRBV5-1 to TRBJ2-1; 8 nucleotides match TRBD2. The CDR3 loop spans 16 amino acids. Trimming took 7 bases from V and 4 from J; bases not matched to a gene: 13. The germline gives CDR1 SGHRS, CDR2 YFSETQ. The CDR3, as DNA: TGCGCCAGCGGAAAAGCGGGAGCCCAATTGTACAATGAGCAGTTCTTC. As protein: CASGKAGAQLYNEQFF. Full variable domain (remainder filled in from reference TRBV5-1 and TRBJ2-1): KAGVTQTPRYLIKTRGQQVTLSCSPISGHRSVSWYQQTPGQGLQFLFEYFSETQRNKGNFPGRFSGRQFSNSRSEMNVSTLELGDSALYLCASGKAGAQLYNEQFFGPGTRLTVL.

This clonotype occurred many times. V and J are TRBV20-1 and TRBJ1-6; 7 bases map to TRBD1. Per the germline V gene, CDR1 is DFQATT and CDR2 is SNEGSKA (reference sequence). The CDR3 loop spans 13 amino acids. The trim removed 1 base at V and 8 bases at J, leaving 2 bases unmatched. The CDR3 reads CSARGQGDSPLHF. The CDR3 coding sequence is TGCAGTGCTAGAGGGCAGGGGGATTCACCCCTCCACTTT.

This clonotype was picked up a small number of times. This rearrangement joins TRBV20-1 to TRBJ2-7, with D tentatively TRBD1 (5 bases). V gave up 6 bases and J gave up 3 bases, with 18 bases separating them. This CDR3 is built from 14 residues. Germline V gene lookup returns CDR1 DFQATT and CDR2 SNEGSKA (reference sequence). The CDR3 loop reads CSAGQGPRFYEQYF. CDR3 nucleotide sequence: TGCAGTGCGGGCCAGGGTCCCCGCTTCTACGAGCAGTACTTC.

This clonotype has a handful of counts. This CDR3 reads CASSLDRRAGTYNEQFF. CDR3 bases: TGTGCCAGCAGCTTAGACCGGAGGGCGGGCACCTACAATGAGCAGTTCTTC. The chain couples TRBV11-2 to TRBJ2-1, with D possibly being TRBD2 (6 bases). CDR1 and CDR2 from the germline V gene are SGHAT and FQNNGV. The CDR3 runs 17 residues. Trimming took 0 bases from V and 2 from J, leaving 14 bases between them.

In this sample, this clonotype turned up many times. The V and J genes are TRBV20-1 and TRBJ2-7, with 11 positions matching TRBD2. V lost 1 base to trimming and J lost 0 bases; unmatched junction nucleotides: 5. The CDR3 extends over 16 amino acids. Looked up from germline, CDR1 is DFQATT and CDR2 is SNEGSKA (reference sequence). DNA for the CDR3: TGCAGTGCTAGAGTTGGACTAGCGGGTGCCTCCTACGAGCAGTACTTC. Its protein is CSARVGLAGASYEQYF.

This clonotype has more than one count but fewer than ten. The chain combines TRBV4-2 with TRBJ2-1; 12 positions agree with TRBD2. Losses at the gene ends were 2 bases for V and 1 base for J; bases not matched to a gene: 3. CDR3 size: 17 residues. The germline CDR1 and CDR2 sequences are LGHNA and YNFKEQ. CDR3: CASSQWTSGTSYNEQFF. CDR3 DNA sequence: TGTGCCAGCAGCCAATGGACTAGCGGGACGTCCTACAATGAGCAGTTCTTC.

The table lists this clonotype with many counts. V is TRBV12-3 or TRBV12-4 and J is TRBJ2-3; D not resolved. Between the trimmed V and J ends, which lost 3 bases and 2 bases, there was a span of 9 bases. The CDR3 extends over 14 amino acids. The CDR3, as DNA: TGTGCCAGCAGTTTCGGCGGAAACACAGATACGCAGTATTTT. It codes for CASSFGGNTDTQYF.

In this sample, this clonotype turned up many times. A read error may account for a junction end that differs from germline. The rearrangement joins TRBV20-1 to TRBJ2-1; 11 nucleotides align to TRBD2. The CDR3 totals 14 residues. Germline CDR1 and CDR2: DFQATT and SNEGSKA (reference sequence). This CDR3 reads CRASGGSSYNEQFF. The CDR3 DNA reads as TGCAGGGCTAGCGGGGGGAGCTCCTACAATGAGCAGTTCTTC.

At least ten counts were recorded for this clonotype. The chain has TRBV12-3 or TRBV12-4 and TRBJ1-4; 7 positions match TRBD1. Trimming cost V 6 bases and J 5 bases; bases outside gene matches: 9. The CDR3 has 15 residues. The CDR3 DNA follows: TGTGCCAGCAGAAGAACAGGGGCCATAAATGAAAAACTGTTTTTT. As protein: CASRRTGAINEKLFF.

This clonotype came up many times. The CDR3 loop is CASSVGPNTEAFF. The CDR3 nucleotides are TGTGCCAGCAGCGTAGGACCAAACACTGAAGCTTTCTTT. The chain joins TRBV9 to TRBJ1-1; D is unresolved. V shed 0 bases and J shed 2 bases, with 5 bases lying between them. The CDR3 loop spans 13 amino acids. CDR1 and CDR2 from the germline V gene are SGDLS and YYNGEE.

This clonotype was observed at least ten times. The rearrangement uses TRBV6-5 and TRBJ1-1; D unclear. Germline-derived CDR1 and CDR2 are MNHEY and SVGAGI. The CDR3 runs to 16 residues. Trimming stripped 2 bases from V and 2 bases from J, with 15 bases between. CDR3 nucleotides: TGTGCCAGCAGTTACCCAAGGGCAGGTTTAAACACTGAAGCTTTCTTT. This encodes CASSYPRAGLNTEAFF.

This clonotype was detected ten times or more. The genes are TRBV7-9 and TRBJ2-5; D not resolved. V was trimmed by 3 bases and J by 1 base, leaving 6 bases between them. The CDR3 runs to 13 residues. The germline V gene encodes CDR1 SEHNR and CDR2 FQNEAQ (reference sequence). The CDR3: CASSFGFQETQYF. In nucleotides, the CDR3 is TGTGCCAGCAGCTTTGGGTTCCAAGAGACCCAGTACTTC.